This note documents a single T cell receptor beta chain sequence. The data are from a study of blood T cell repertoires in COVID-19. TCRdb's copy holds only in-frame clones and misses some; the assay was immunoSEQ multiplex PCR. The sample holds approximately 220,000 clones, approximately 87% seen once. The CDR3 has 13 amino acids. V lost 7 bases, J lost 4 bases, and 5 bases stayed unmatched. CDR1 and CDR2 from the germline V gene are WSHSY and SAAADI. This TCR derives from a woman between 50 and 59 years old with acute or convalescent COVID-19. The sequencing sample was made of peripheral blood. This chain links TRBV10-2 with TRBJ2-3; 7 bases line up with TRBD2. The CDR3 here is CASKGGSADTQYF. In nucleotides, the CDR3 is TGCGCCAGCAAGGGCGGGAGCGCAGATACGCAGTATTTT.